A selection of T cell receptor beta chains follows, all from one sample in a study of shared clonotypes between healthy human individuals. Only in-frame clones appear in the TCRdb table, and some are missing; sequencing was by immunoSEQ multiplex PCR. The sample consists of over a million clones, approximately 97% of them appearing once. The material sequenced was naive CD4+ T cells sorted from blood. The receptors stem from a man aged 25 to 40 in good health. CDR3s include the opening cysteine and the closing phenylalanine or tryptophan. A D gene is named only where the DNA matches it firmly. Expanded clones get a size class; other rows say once, few or many, or leave the size out.

D	V	J	size	DNA	CDR3
.	TRBV9	TRBJ1-5	.	TGTGCCAGCAGTTCTATTGGCAATCAGCCCCAGCATTTT	CASSSIGNQPQHF
TRBD1	TRBV7-9	TRBJ1-3	once	TGTGCCAGCAGCTTAGACGACAGGGTTTATGGAAACACCATATATTTT	CASSLDDRVYGNTIYF
.	TRBV30	TRBJ2-3	once	TGTGCCTCCCAGACCTCGACTACCACCCACACAGATACGCAGTATTTT	CASQTSTTTHTDTQYF
.	TRBV30	TRBJ1-5	.	TGTGCCTGGAGTAGAGGCCCATTACAGCCCCAGCATTTT	CAWSRGPLQPQHF
.	TRBV6-1	TRBJ1-4	.	TGTGCCAGCAGTGAAGTTGAGTCGGCAGATGAAAAACTGTTTTTT	CASSEVESADEKLFF
.	TRBV2	TRBJ1-2	.	TGTGCCAGCAGTGGGACACCCAGAGGTGGCTACACCTTC	CASSGTPRGGYTF
.	TRBV18	TRBJ2-7	.	TGTGCCAGCTCACCACCACGGGATCCTTCCTACGAGCAGTACTTC	CASSPPRDPSYEQYF
.	TRBV28	TRBJ2-1	.	TGTGCCAGCAGTTTACCCCCGAAGGGGCGAGGGTCGTTTGAGCAGTTCTTC	CASSLPPKGRGSFEQFF
.	TRBV9	TRBJ1-1	once	TGTGCCAGCAGCGCCGGGTCGGAGATAATGAACACTGAAGCTTTCTTT	CASSAGSEIMNTEAFF
TRBD1	TRBV5-1	TRBJ2-3	.	TGCGCCAGCAGCTTGGCCCCGGGACAGGTGGCGGATACGCAGTATTTT	CASSLAPGQVADTQYF
TRBD1	TRBV4-3	TRBJ1-2	.	TGCGCCAGCAGCCACAGTGACAGGGTCCATGGCTACACCTTC	CASSHSDRVHGYTF
TRBD1	TRBV30	TRBJ2-7	.	TGTGCCTGGAGTAAGGGACAGGTCTCCTACGAGCAGTACTTC	CAWSKGQVSYEQYF
.	TRBV4-1	TRBJ2-1	.	TGCGCCAGCAGCCAAGATCGTTTCTACAATGAGCAGTTCTTC	CASSQDRFYNEQFF
.	TRBV19	TRBJ1-4	.	TGTGCCAGTAGTACCGGACGCCTGGGGCAGGGTGAAAAACTGTTTTTT	CASSTGRLGQGEKLFF
.	TRBV2	TRBJ2-5	.	TGTGCCAGCAGTGAAAGGGGGAGCGATCCGGAGACCCAGTACTTC	CASSERGSDPETQYF
.	TRBV15	TRBJ2-2	.	TGTGCCACCAGCAGAGATCCCGGCGGCGGGGAGCTGTTTTTT	CATSRDPGGGELFF
.	TRBV12-5	TRBJ2-7	.	TGTGCTAGTGGTTTTTGGGGGAGCGGCGAGCAGTACTTC	CASGFWGSGEQYF
.	TRBV28	TRBJ1-1	.	TGTGCCAGCAGCGGAGTATACGGGGTGAACACTGAAGCTTTCTTT	CASSGVYGVNTEAFF
TRBD2	TRBV18	TRBJ2-1	once	TGTGCCAGCTCACCTCCGGCGGGAGGAATGGGTGAGCAGTTCTTC	CASSPPAGGMGEQFF
.	TRBV2	TRBJ2-7	.	TGTGCCAGCAATATGGAGGGACACGAGCAGTACTTC	CASNMEGHEQYF
.	TRBV29-1	TRBJ1-1	.	TGCAGCGTTGAAGACAGACTACAGGGTCTGAACACTGAAGCTTTCTTT	CSVEDRLQGLNTEAFF
.	TRBV11-2	TRBJ1-5	.	TGTGCCAGCAGCGGCTTAGGGGGCAATCAGCCCCAGCATTTT	CASSGLGGNQPQHF
.	TRBV19	TRBJ2-7	.	TGTGCCAGTAGTCCCCCCCCAGGGGTAGCCTCCTACGAGCAGTACTTC	CASSPPPGVASYEQYF
TRBD1	TRBV7-2	TRBJ2-2	.	TGTGCCAGCAGCTTAGGACAGGGAATGGCCGGGGAGCTGTTTTTT	CASSLGQGMAGELFF
.	TRBV5-8	TRBJ2-1	.	TGTGCCAGCAGCGTGACAGAAAATCACAATGAGCAGTTCTTC	CASSVTENHNEQFF
.	TRBV5-1	TRBJ1-5	.	TGCGCCAGCAGCTTGGAAGGGGGGTATCAGCCCCAGCATTTT	CASSLEGGYQPQHF
.	TRBV21-1	TRBJ1-1	.	TGTGCCAGCAGCAAAAGAGGGCGGAACAGCCCTGGGAACACTGAAGCTTTCTTT	CASSKRGRNSPGNTEAFF
.	TRBV6-5	TRBJ1-3	.	TGTGCCAGCAGTTACTCGAATAAGGGGTCTGGAAACACCATATATTTT	CASSYSNKGSGNTIYF
.	TRBV7-8	TRBJ1-3	.	TGTGCCAGCAGCTTAGATCGCTCTGGAAACACCATATATTTT	CASSLDRSGNTIYF
.	TRBV19	TRBJ2-3	.	TGTGCCAGCAGGGCAAGCGGCACAGATACGCAGTATTTT	CASRASGTDTQYF
.	TRBV5-1	TRBJ1-3	.	TGCGCCAGCAGCCCAACCTCCGGGACAACGGGAAACACCATATATTTT	CASSPTSGTTGNTIYF
.	TRBV5-1	TRBJ2-3	.	TGCGCCAGCAGCTTGGTAGCAGATACGCAGTATTTT	CASSLVADTQYF
.	TRBV14	TRBJ2-1	.	TGTGCCAGCAGCCCCAGTACCATGGGGGCCTACAATGAGCAGTTCTTC	CASSPSTMGAYNEQFF
TRBD2	TRBV5-1	TRBJ2-7	.	TGCGCCAGCAGCTCCCGGGAGGGTGCTCCTAACGAGCAGTACTTC	CASSSREGAPNEQYF
.	TRBV11-3	TRBJ2-1	.	TGTGCCAGCAGCCCCATACCCGACAGGTGGGATACCAATGAGCAGTTCTTC	CASSPIPDRWDTNEQFF
.	TRBV7-9	TRBJ2-3	.	TGTGCCAGCAGCTCATTCACAGATACGCAGTATTTT	CASSSFTDTQYF
.	TRBV18	TRBJ1-5	.	TGTGCCAGCTCACGGTTACAGGGACCCAATCAGCCCCAGCATTTT	CASSRLQGPNQPQHF
.	TRBV28	TRBJ2-3	.	TGTGCCAGCAGTCCCCCTAGGGCTACGCAGTATTTT	CASSPPRATQYF
TRBD1	TRBV9	TRBJ2-4	.	TGTGCCAGCAGCGTAGAGGGGGCTTTAAACATTCAGTACTTC	CASSVEGALNIQYF
TRBD2	TRBV18	TRBJ2-1	.	TGTGCCAGCTCACCACCGGCCAAGCGGGAGGGCCACCACAATGAGCAGTTCTTC	CASSPPAKREGHHNEQFF
.	TRBV6-4	TRBJ2-2	.	TGTGCCAGCAGTGACCAGGGCCGGACCGGGGAGCTGTTTTTT	CASSDQGRTGELFF
.	TRBV6-5	TRBJ1-1	.	TGTGCCAGCAGACACACCGGCGACGGGAACACTGAAGCTTTCTTT	CASRHTGDGNTEAFF
.	TRBV7-6	TRBJ1-5	.	TGTGCCAGCAGCTTAGCGCCGGGGGAGGCTCAGCCCCAGCATTTT	CASSLAPGEAQPQHF
.	TRBV2	TRBJ1-1	.	TGTGCCAGCAGCCCCCTGGGTGCGAACACTGAAGCTTTCTTT	CASSPLGANTEAFF
TRBD2	TRBV19	TRBJ2-7	.	TGTGCCTGCTCCAACATAGCGGGAGGGGCCTACGAGCAGTACTTC	CACSNIAGGAYEQYF
.	TRBV5-1	TRBJ1-5	.	TGCGCCAGCAGCCCGGGGGAATGGGGCAATCAGCCCCAGCATTTT	CASSPGEWGNQPQHF
TRBD2	TRBV2	TRBJ2-5	.	TGTGCCAGCAGTGAAAAGACTAGCGGGAGAACCGGGACCCAGTACTTC	CASSEKTSGRTGTQYF
TRBD2	TRBV28	TRBJ2-5	.	TGTGCCAGCAGTCTTAGCGGGGAAGAGACCCAGTACTTC	CASSLSGEETQYF
.	TRBV7-6	TRBJ2-5	.	TGTGCCAGCAGCTTAAATACAGTACAGGAGACCCAGTACTTC	CASSLNTVQETQYF
.	TRBV6-1	TRBJ1-4	.	TGTGCCAGCAGTTCCCCCGGGGGGACTAATGAAAAACTGTTTTTT	CASSSPGGTNEKLFF
.	TRBV19	TRBJ1-5	.	TGTGCCAGCTCTACTTACACTGATCAGCCCCAGCATTTT	CASSTYTDQPQHF
.	TRBV28	TRBJ1-1	.	TGTGCCAGCACCAAACCCCCGCTGGGTAAAACTGAAGCTTTCTTT	CASTKPPLGKTEAFF
TRBD1	TRBV7-9	TRBJ1-2	.	TGTGCCAGCAGCTTTCCTCTCGGGACAGCTTTTAGCTACACCTTC	CASSFPLGTAFSYTF
TRBD2	TRBV11-2	TRBJ2-2	.	TGTGCCAGCAGCTTGGGGGGACTAGCGGGCATCTTGAACACCGGGGAGCTGTTTTTT	CASSLGGLAGILNTGELFF